This entry lists 10 T cell receptor beta chains sequenced from one sample in a study of tumor-infiltrating lymphocytes in primary liver carcinoma. It was from roughly 20-30 mg of unsorted bulk tissue that RNA and DNA were co-extracted. The investigators made TCR beta cDNA from 400 to 550 ng total RNA, using a constant-region primer. Slightly modified ARM-PCR with three nested multiplex PCR rounds yielded TCR beta libraries. For around 11 cycles apiece, the opening two PCR rounds ran with TRBV1-TRBV30 forward primers and a C-beta reverse primer. TCRdb re-called the multiplex PCR reads through MiXCR, storing one row per CDR3 protein. The sample includes some 50,000 distinct CDR3 sequences, about three quarters of them seen just once. The sequenced sample was liver tumor tissue from sampling region 5. Stated subset: tumor region T5, tumor centre. The receptors were sampled from a man in his forties or fifties with primary liver carcinoma and hepatitis B virus infection.

Remarks on this clonotype: Germline is not matched at one junction end, which may reflect a read error. This chain connects TRBV6-1 to TRBJ1-2; D gene ambiguous. CDR1 is MNHNS and CDR2 is SASEGT in the germline V gene. This CDR3 contains 16 residues. CDR3 sequence: CASSEARRGRNYRYTF. The CDR3, as DNA: TGTGCTAGCAGTGAAGCAAGACGTGGCAGAAATTATCGCTACACCTTC.

At least ten counts were recorded for this clonotype. The chain couples TRBV5-4 to TRBJ2-2; 9 bases are shared with TRBD2. Germline values: CDR1 SGHNT, CDR2 YYREEE (reference sequence). The CDR3 is 16 residues long. The junction had 6 bases not matched to a gene; V was cut back by 1 base and J by 5 bases. The CDR3 reads CASSLRRTSGTGELFF. The CDR3 nucleotides read TGTGCCAGCAGCTTGCGTCGTACTAGCGGGACCGGGGAGCTGTTTTTT. The full variable domain, in which reference TRBV5-4 and TRBJ2-2 provide the parts outside the CDR3, is ETGVTQSPTHLIKTRGQQVTLRCSSQSGHNTVSWYQQALGQGPQFIFQYYREEENGRGNFPPRFSGLQFPNYSSELNVNALELDDSALYLCASSLRRTSGTGELFFGEGSRLTVL.

Points on this clonotype: Relative to the germline gene, one junction end is altered; a read error may explain this. This chain links TRBV6-1 with TRBJ2-2; a possible D gene is TRBD2 (5 bases). From germline, CDR1 is MNHNS and CDR2 SASEGT. This CDR3 is built from 16 residues. CDR3 coding DNA: TGTGCCAGCAGCCAGGCTAGGCGGGCGAATACCGGGGAGCTGTTTTTT. Encoded protein: CASSQARRANTGELFF.

To note about this clonotype: At one boundary the junction diverges from the germline segment, which might be a read error. The chain combines TRBV29-1 with TRBJ2-7; 10 bases agree with TRBD2. Germline-derived CDR1 and CDR2 are SQVTM and ANQGSEA. The CDR3 sequence is 14 residues long. In DNA, the CDR3 is TGCGGCGTTGAAGACCTAGCGGGAGTCTCTGAGCAGTACTTC. Encoded protein: CGVEDLAGVSEQYF.

Comment on this clonotype: This may arise from a read error, as a much more abundant clone is one base away. The gene calls are TRBV2 and TRBJ2-7, with D possibly TRBD2 on 5 matching bases. The germline V gene encodes CDR1 SNHLY and CDR2 FYNNEI. CDR3 length: 13 residues. In nucleotides, the CDR3 is TGTGCCAGCAGGGAAACTAGGGTCTACGAGCGGTACTTC. Protein product: CASRETRVYERYF.

A word on this clonotype: The CDR3 end shows no conserved phenylalanine or tryptophan, and so a read error is likely. The V call is TRBV14, the J call TRBJ2-1; D may be TRBD2 (6 bases). The CDR3 runs 15 residues. V lost 6 bases and J lost 2, with 14 bases in between. Germline CDR1 is SGHDN and CDR2 is FVKESK. In DNA form, the CDR3 reads TGTGCCAGCAGTGCCGTAACGGGAGCCTACAATGAGCAGTTCTTA. It is translated as CASSAVTGAYNEQFL.

In its sample, this clonotype was seen many times. The chain is built from TRBV29-1 and TRBJ2-1; the match to TRBD2 covers 11 bases. Germline V gene sequence: CDR1 SQVTM, CDR2 ANQGSEA. This CDR3 comprises 14 residues. The V segment lost 7 bases and the J segment 6 bases; nucleotides outside the gene matches: 8. The CDR3 sequence is CSGDSGRALNEQFF. The DNA for the CDR3 is TGCAGCGGAGATAGCGGGAGGGCCCTCAATGAGCAGTTCTTC.

Regarding this clonotype: In this CDR3 the conserved last residue, phenylalanine or tryptophan, is missing, so a read error is likely. This chain links TRBV12-3 or TRBV12-4 with TRBJ1-1; D remains unclear. The CDR3 extends over 13 amino acids. For the CDR3, the DNA is TGTGCCGGCAGTTTTCCGGAGAACACTGAAGCTTTCTAT. Encoded protein: CAGSFPENTEAFY.

This clonotype was seen many times. DNA for the CDR3: TGTGCCAGTTACAGGGGGAATCAGCCCCAGCATTTT. Residues: CASYRGNQPQHF. This chain joins TRBV28 and TRBJ1-5; 8 bases map to TRBD1. Per germline, CDR1 MDHEN and CDR2 SYDVKM. The CDR3 loop spans 12 amino acids. V lost 9 bases and J lost 4; bases outside the gene matches: 2.

A note on this clonotype: One end of the junction fails to match germline, which may point to a read error. The chain recombines TRBV11-2 with TRBJ2-6; 7 bases fit TRBD2. This CDR3 contains 12 residues. CDR1 is SGHAT, CDR2 FQNNGV, per germline. The CDR3 region is CTSGVGANVVTF. Here the CDR3 DNA reads TGTACCAGCGGGGTTGGGGCCAACGTCGTGACGTTC. Together with reference TRBV11-2 and TRBJ2-6, the CDR3 gives the full variable domain: EAGVAQSPRYKIIEKRQSVAFWCNPISGHATLYWYQQILGQGPKLLIQFQNNGVVDDSQLPKDRFSAERLKGVDSTLKIQPAKLEDSAVYLCTSGVGANVVTFGAGSRLTVL.